These 30 T cell receptor beta chains share one sample of origin, sequenced in a study. TCRdb re-derived calls from the 5' RACE reads in MiXCR, one entry per CDR3 protein. The profile shows approximately 60,000 distinct CDR3 sequences, about 22% of them singletons. Sequenced: memory CD4+ T cells sorted from a lymph node. Sample subset: memory CD4+ T cells, CD4+CD45RO+CD25-. The receptors stem from a female donor with breast cancer.

CDR3 loop: CASTLRGITGELFF. CDR3 DNA: TGTGCCAGCACCCTCAGAGGGATCACCGGGGAGCTGTTTTTT. The J gene is TRBJ2-2, the V gene TRBV12-3 or TRBV12-4, with D possibly matching TRBD2 (5 bases). The CDR3 extends over 14 amino acids. The V and J ends lost 7 bases and 4 bases respectively, with 13 bases between them.

This clonotype was detected ten times or more. The chain carries TRBV7-9 and TRBJ1-5; a weak D match, TRBD1 (5 bases). Per germline, CDR1 SEHNR and CDR2 FQNEAQ (reference sequence). V was trimmed by 3 bases and J by 1 base, leaving 10 bases between them. The CDR3 consists of 15 residues. Here the CDR3 reads CASSLGTNSNQPQHF. In DNA, the CDR3 is TGTGCCAGCAGCTTGGGGACCAACAGCAATCAGCCCCAGCATTTT.

This clonotype was picked up many times. CDR3 protein: CASSLEQGSYNEQFF. CDR3 in DNA: TGTGCCAGCAGCTTAGAGCAGGGCTCCTACAATGAGCAGTTCTTC. The gene calls are TRBV7-2 and TRBJ2-1, with a tentative D call TRBD1 (5 bases). With 1 base removed from V and 0 bases from J, the gap between germline ends came to 7 bases. Looked up from germline, CDR1 is SGHTA and CDR2 is FQGNSA. CDR3 length: 15 amino acids.

The rearrangement uses TRBV10-3 and TRBJ1-1; D unresolved. The CDR3 has 12 residues. Germline-derived CDR1 and CDR2 are ENHRY and SYGVKD. V lost 10 bases, J lost 3 bases, and 12 bases lay in between. In DNA form, the CDR3 reads TGTGCCACCCAGAAGGACGACACTGAAGCTTTCTTT. It encodes CATQKDDTEAFF.

Only a few counts were recorded for this clonotype. The V call is TRBV2, the J call TRBJ2-5; D is perhaps TRBD2 (6 bases). V gave up 7 bases and J gave up 2 bases, with 11 bases separating them. This CDR3 is 13 amino acids long. The germline V gene encodes CDR1 SNHLY and CDR2 FYNNEI. CDR3 in amino acids: CASTRGLQETQYF. CDR3 DNA: TGTGCCAGCACCCGGGGACTTCAAGAGACCCAGTACTTC.

This clonotype was counted between two and nine times. The CDR3 DNA follows: TGTGCCTGGAGCCGGGACCGCCGGGGGGTAGCTTTCTTT. It yields the protein CAWSRDRRGVAFF. V usage is TRBV30 and J usage is TRBJ1-1; TRBD1 might be the D (5 bases). Germline-derived CDR1 and CDR2 are GTSNPN and SVGIG (reference sequence). The V end was cut by 3 bases, the J end by 10 bases, with 18 bases between. The CDR3 extends over 13 amino acids.

This clonotype has more than one count but fewer than ten. This chain uses TRBV12-3 or TRBV12-4 with TRBJ1-5, with TRBD1 matching over 8 bases. The trim removed 6 bases at V and 2 bases at J, leaving 3 bases unmatched. This CDR3 comprises 14 residues. The CDR3 DNA sequence: TGTGCCAGCAGCGGACAGGGCGGCAATCAGCCCCAGCATTTT. Amino acid sequence: CASSGQGGNQPQHF.

This clonotype was seen ten or more times. V usage is TRBV25-1 and J usage is TRBJ2-6, with TRBD2 as a possible D gene (6 bases). Trimming removed 10 bases at V and 3 bases at J, with 22 bases between. The CDR3 length is 17 residues. Germline values: CDR1 MGHDK, CDR2 SYGVNS. The CDR3 protein is CATAGGRAGSGANVLTF. DNA of the CDR3: TGTGCCACCGCCGGGGGAAGGGCAGGGAGTGGGGCCAACGTCCTGACTTTC.

In DNA form, the CDR3 reads TGTGCCAGCAGCTTAACTAGCGGAACCCACGAGCAGTACTTC. Translation gives CASSLTSGTHEQYF. The genes are TRBV9 and TRBJ2-7; 8 bases are shared with TRBD2. The V and J ends lost 4 bases and 5 bases, in that order; junction bases with no gene match: 8. The germline gives CDR1 SGDLS, CDR2 YYNGEE. The CDR3 length is 14 residues.

This clonotype appeared a few times. This rearrangement joins TRBV5-1 to TRBJ2-5; 9 bases match TRBD2. CDR3 length equals 14 residues. CDR1 is SGHRS, CDR2 YFSETQ, per germline. V shed 6 bases, J shed 5 bases, and the junction held 8 bases outside the gene matches. The CDR3 region has the DNA TGCGCCAGCACCTTAGCGGGAGCGGGGGAGACCCAGTACTTC. Its protein product is CASTLAGAGETQYF.

The J gene is TRBJ2-2, the V gene TRBV30; D is undetermined. The germline V gene encodes CDR1 GTSNPN and CDR2 SVGIG (reference sequence). CDR3 length equals 13 residues. Trimming pared 4 bases from V and 1 base from J, leaving 7 bases between. The CDR3 DNA follows: TGTGCCTGGACCCGCCAGAACACCGGGGAGCTGTTTTTT. Its translation: CAWTRQNTGELFF.

The CDR3 reads CATSAGSGNTGELFF. The CDR3 DNA follows: TGTGCCACCTCAGCAGGGAGTGGAAACACCGGGGAGCTGTTTTTT. The chain employs TRBV10-3 and TRBJ2-2; possibly TRBD1 or TRBD2 for D (5 bases each). The CDR3 extends over 15 amino acids. The germline CDR1 and CDR2 sequences are ENHRY and SYGVKD. The ends were cut back, 10 bases at V and 2 bases at J, with 17 bases in the middle.

This clonotype was seen a few times. The chain has TRBV7-2 and TRBJ2-4; D possibly matches TRBD1 or TRBD2 (6 bases each). The CDR3 is 15 residues long. V was trimmed by 5 bases and J by 9 bases, leaving 20 bases between them. The germline gives CDR1 SGHTA, CDR2 FQGNSA. The CDR3 DNA follows: TGTGCCAGCAGCCCCACCGGTGGGGGGCTAGTCATTCAGTACTTC. Amino acids: CASSPTGGGLVIQYF.

V is TRBV28 and J is TRBJ1-4; no clear D. Germline-derived CDR1 and CDR2 are MDHEN and SYDVKM. V gave up 6 bases and J gave up 7 bases, with 9 bases separating them. This CDR3 region has 12 residues. The CDR3 here is CASRPSGEKLFF. The CDR3 bases are TGTGCCAGCAGACCCTCCGGTGAAAAACTGTTTTTT.

This clonotype was seen many times. V gene TRBV7-9 combines with J gene TRBJ1-2; a weak D match, TRBD1 (5 bases). V gave up 4 bases and J gave up 0 bases, with 12 bases separating them. This CDR3 has 15 amino acids. Germline V gene data show CDR1 as SEHNR and CDR2 as FQNEAQ (reference sequence). The CDR3 loop reads CASSYPGRPNYGYTF. CDR3 nucleotide sequence: TGTGCCAGCAGCTATCCGGGACGGCCTAACTATGGCTACACCTTC.

V and J are TRBV7-6 and TRBJ2-3; maybe TRBD2 (5 bases). CDR3 size: 16 residues. V was cut by 4 bases and J by 8 bases, with 22 bases left in between. The germline V gene encodes CDR1 SGHVS and CDR2 FNYEAQ. The CDR3 nucleotides read TGTGCCAGCAGCTCCCGCCCCACACTAGTTGGTGGTACGCAGTATTTT. Translation: CASSSRPTLVGGTQYF.

At least ten counts were recorded for this clonotype. The chain recombines TRBV29-1 with TRBJ2-2, with TRBD1 identical over 7 bases. After removal of 2 bases from V and 6 bases from J, the junction contained 12 bases not matched to a gene. The length of the CDR3 is 16 residues. From germline, CDR1 is SQVTM and CDR2 ANQGSEA. The CDR3 coding sequence is TGCAGCGTTGAAAAGGGGACAGCGGATTCGGCCGGGGAGCTGTTTTTT. This codes for CSVEKGTADSAGELFF.

As regards this clonotype: Likely a read error: the CDR3 ends without its conserved phenylalanine or tryptophan. The J gene is TRBJ2-3, the V gene TRBV29-1, with D possibly TRBD2 on 5 matching bases. Germline values: CDR1 SQVTM, CDR2 ANQGSEA. With 5 bases removed from V and 3 bases from J, the gap between germline ends came to 18 bases. The CDR3 sequence is 15 residues long. CDR3 protein: CSVQRVGVGTDTQYY. The CDR3 region has the DNA TGCAGCGTTCAAAGGGTGGGAGTAGGAACAGATACGCAGTATTAT.

This clonotype showed up just a few times. This sequence joins TRBV7-3 and TRBJ2-5, with D tentatively TRBD2 (5 bases). The germline gives CDR1 SGHTA, CDR2 FQGTGA. V was trimmed by 2 bases and J by 5 bases, leaving 21 bases between them. The length of the CDR3 is 17 residues. CDR3: CASSLGLSGSVGETQYF. The CDR3 region has the DNA TGTGCCAGCAGCTTAGGGCTAAGTGGGAGCGTCGGGGAGACCCAGTACTTC.

This clonotype occurred a few times. The rearrangement uses TRBV7-8 and TRBJ2-2; a possible D gene is TRBD2 (6 bases). Germline loops: CDR1 SGHVS, CDR2 FQNEAQ. The CDR3 runs 15 residues. The germline V and J ends were trimmed by 5 bases and 4 bases, with 14 bases remaining between them. The CDR3 reads CASSLGRRSTGELFF. The DNA for the CDR3 is TGTGCCAGCAGCCTCGGGAGAAGGTCCACCGGGGAGCTGTTTTTT.

About this clonotype itself: The missing conserved phenylalanine or tryptophan at the end of this CDR3 makes a read error likely. This rearrangement joins TRBV6-2 or TRBV6-3 to TRBJ1-6; D remains unclear. CDR1 and CDR2 (germline): MNHEY, SVGEGT. The length of the CDR3 is 15 residues. The CDR3 nucleotides read TGTGCCAGCAGTTCCGAGACGGAGTATAATCCACCCCTCCACTGT. Translation: CASSSETEYNPPLHC.

The rearrangement uses TRBV7-2 and TRBJ1-5, with D maybe TRBD1 (6 bases). The CDR3 is 16 amino acids. Per the germline V gene, CDR1 is SGHTA and CDR2 is FQGNSA. The V end lost 6 bases, the J end lost 7 bases, and 22 bases lay between the germline ends. The chain's CDR3 is CASRLNSGTNEQPQHF. DNA of the CDR3: TGTGCCAGCAGGCTCAATTCCGGGACAAACGAACAGCCCCAGCATTTT.

This clonotype was seen more than once but under ten times. The genes are TRBV18 and TRBJ2-1; D gene unclear. There are 12 residues in the CDR3. Germline lookup yields CDR1 KGHSH and CDR2 LQKENI. The V end was cut by 4 bases, the J end by 5 bases, with 6 bases between. CDR3 in amino acids: CASSRQDNEQFF. CDR3 nucleotides: TGTGCCAGCTCACGTCAGGACAATGAGCAGTTCTTC.

This clonotype was seen ten or more times. The chain has TRBV6-2 or TRBV6-3 and TRBJ1-2; D is unresolved. CDR1 and CDR2 from the germline V gene are MNHEY and SVGEGT. The CDR3 loop spans 13 amino acids. The germline V and J ends were trimmed by 4 bases and 8 bases, with 14 bases remaining between them. This CDR3 reads CASSSQNRFGYTF. The CDR3 nucleotides read TGTGCCAGCAGTTCCCAGAATAGGTTCGGCTACACCTTC.

This clonotype was counted only a few times. The V call is TRBV5-1, the J call TRBJ2-7; 7 positions agree with TRBD1. CDR3 size: 16 residues. Germline trimming cut 4 bases from V and 5 bases from J; bases unmatched to any gene: 15. Germline V CDR1 and CDR2: SGHRS, YFSETQ. The CDR3 loop reads CASSGRQGSGIDEQYF. As DNA, the CDR3 is TGCGCCAGCAGCGGTCGACAGGGAAGTGGTATAGACGAGCAGTACTTC.

This clonotype was detected a few times. The CDR3 DNA is TGTGCCAGCAGCTTAGTTGGAGGTAACGAGCAGTACTTC. Its protein is CASSLVGGNEQYF. This chain uses TRBV7-9 with TRBJ2-7; perhaps TRBD2 as D (5 bases). The CDR3 runs 13 residues. Trimming removed 1 base from V and 5 bases from J, with 9 bases in between. Per germline, CDR1 SEHNR and CDR2 FQNEAQ (reference sequence).

This chain joins TRBV6-1 and TRBJ1-2; D call uncertain. V gave up 8 bases and J gave up 2 bases, with 18 bases separating them. CDR1 is MNHNS and CDR2 is SASEGT in the germline V gene. There are 15 residues in the CDR3. The CDR3 bases are TGTGCCAGCTGCCTAAGTACCTTGGGGAACTATGGCTACACCTTC. Encoded protein: CASCLSTLGNYGYTF.

This clonotype has just a few counts. The V gene is TRBV4-2, the J gene TRBJ2-1, with TRBD1 matching 10 bases. V trimming: 7 bases; J trimming: 7 bases; junction bases outside the gene matches: 22. CDR3 length: 19 amino acids. Germline-derived CDR1 and CDR2 are LGHNA and YNFKEQ. The CDR3 DNA reads TGTGCCAGCACCCCAAGTCCCGGGACAGGGGTGGGATATACAAATGAGCAGTTCTTC. Its translation is CASTPSPGTGVGYTNEQFF.

V and J are TRBV5-6 and TRBJ1-1; D gene ambiguous. The CDR3 runs to 13 residues. V lost 4 bases and J lost 6, with 13 bases in between. Germline V gene data show CDR1 as SGHDT and CDR2 as YYEEEE. The CDR3 bases are TGTGCCAGCAGCCCACCCGCTCGGTCTGAAGCTTTCTTT. Its protein product is CASSPPARSEAFF.

The chain uses TRBV7-9 and TRBJ2-3, with TRBD2 matching 11 bases. Trimming at V came to 6 bases and at J to 4 bases, leaving 6 bases not matched to a gene. This CDR3 contains 15 residues. Germline V gene sequence: CDR1 SEHNR, CDR2 FQNEAQ (reference sequence). CDR3 in DNA: TGTGCCAGCAGGCCTACTAGCGGGGGACCAGATACGCAGTATTTT. Protein: CASRPTSGGPDTQYF.